This TCR beta chain comes out of a study of PD-1 blockade in mismatch repair-deficient tumors. Looking at the study overall: Enrolled about 2012-2016, patients had progressing, pretreated mismatch repair-deficient cancers of about a dozen types.

Sequencing was performed with immunoSEQ multiplex PCR; in TCRdb, only in-frame clones are kept and a portion is missing. The sample records 76,000 or so clones, 80% to 90% being singletons. This clone is a singleton in its sample. Antigen specificity is unknown. Findings of the study overall: Tumor-resident clones, often undetectable pretreatment in blood, expanded then contracted after pembrolizumab.

V gave up 7 bases and J gave up 4 bases; unmatched junction bases: 18. The CDR3 sequence is 17 residues long. Germline V gene sequence: CDR1 MNHEY, CDR2 SMNVEV (reference sequence). The receptor was derived from an adult with mismatch repair-deficient cancer. Sequences were derived from peripheral blood, sampled 44 weeks after starting pembrolizumab. V and J are TRBV27 and TRBJ1-2; 7 nucleotides line up with TRBD1. The CDR3 protein is CASTNYRGGGFRYGYTF. CDR3 nucleotide sequence: TGTGCCAGCACAAATTATAGGGGAGGGGGCTTTCGCTATGGCTACACCTTC.